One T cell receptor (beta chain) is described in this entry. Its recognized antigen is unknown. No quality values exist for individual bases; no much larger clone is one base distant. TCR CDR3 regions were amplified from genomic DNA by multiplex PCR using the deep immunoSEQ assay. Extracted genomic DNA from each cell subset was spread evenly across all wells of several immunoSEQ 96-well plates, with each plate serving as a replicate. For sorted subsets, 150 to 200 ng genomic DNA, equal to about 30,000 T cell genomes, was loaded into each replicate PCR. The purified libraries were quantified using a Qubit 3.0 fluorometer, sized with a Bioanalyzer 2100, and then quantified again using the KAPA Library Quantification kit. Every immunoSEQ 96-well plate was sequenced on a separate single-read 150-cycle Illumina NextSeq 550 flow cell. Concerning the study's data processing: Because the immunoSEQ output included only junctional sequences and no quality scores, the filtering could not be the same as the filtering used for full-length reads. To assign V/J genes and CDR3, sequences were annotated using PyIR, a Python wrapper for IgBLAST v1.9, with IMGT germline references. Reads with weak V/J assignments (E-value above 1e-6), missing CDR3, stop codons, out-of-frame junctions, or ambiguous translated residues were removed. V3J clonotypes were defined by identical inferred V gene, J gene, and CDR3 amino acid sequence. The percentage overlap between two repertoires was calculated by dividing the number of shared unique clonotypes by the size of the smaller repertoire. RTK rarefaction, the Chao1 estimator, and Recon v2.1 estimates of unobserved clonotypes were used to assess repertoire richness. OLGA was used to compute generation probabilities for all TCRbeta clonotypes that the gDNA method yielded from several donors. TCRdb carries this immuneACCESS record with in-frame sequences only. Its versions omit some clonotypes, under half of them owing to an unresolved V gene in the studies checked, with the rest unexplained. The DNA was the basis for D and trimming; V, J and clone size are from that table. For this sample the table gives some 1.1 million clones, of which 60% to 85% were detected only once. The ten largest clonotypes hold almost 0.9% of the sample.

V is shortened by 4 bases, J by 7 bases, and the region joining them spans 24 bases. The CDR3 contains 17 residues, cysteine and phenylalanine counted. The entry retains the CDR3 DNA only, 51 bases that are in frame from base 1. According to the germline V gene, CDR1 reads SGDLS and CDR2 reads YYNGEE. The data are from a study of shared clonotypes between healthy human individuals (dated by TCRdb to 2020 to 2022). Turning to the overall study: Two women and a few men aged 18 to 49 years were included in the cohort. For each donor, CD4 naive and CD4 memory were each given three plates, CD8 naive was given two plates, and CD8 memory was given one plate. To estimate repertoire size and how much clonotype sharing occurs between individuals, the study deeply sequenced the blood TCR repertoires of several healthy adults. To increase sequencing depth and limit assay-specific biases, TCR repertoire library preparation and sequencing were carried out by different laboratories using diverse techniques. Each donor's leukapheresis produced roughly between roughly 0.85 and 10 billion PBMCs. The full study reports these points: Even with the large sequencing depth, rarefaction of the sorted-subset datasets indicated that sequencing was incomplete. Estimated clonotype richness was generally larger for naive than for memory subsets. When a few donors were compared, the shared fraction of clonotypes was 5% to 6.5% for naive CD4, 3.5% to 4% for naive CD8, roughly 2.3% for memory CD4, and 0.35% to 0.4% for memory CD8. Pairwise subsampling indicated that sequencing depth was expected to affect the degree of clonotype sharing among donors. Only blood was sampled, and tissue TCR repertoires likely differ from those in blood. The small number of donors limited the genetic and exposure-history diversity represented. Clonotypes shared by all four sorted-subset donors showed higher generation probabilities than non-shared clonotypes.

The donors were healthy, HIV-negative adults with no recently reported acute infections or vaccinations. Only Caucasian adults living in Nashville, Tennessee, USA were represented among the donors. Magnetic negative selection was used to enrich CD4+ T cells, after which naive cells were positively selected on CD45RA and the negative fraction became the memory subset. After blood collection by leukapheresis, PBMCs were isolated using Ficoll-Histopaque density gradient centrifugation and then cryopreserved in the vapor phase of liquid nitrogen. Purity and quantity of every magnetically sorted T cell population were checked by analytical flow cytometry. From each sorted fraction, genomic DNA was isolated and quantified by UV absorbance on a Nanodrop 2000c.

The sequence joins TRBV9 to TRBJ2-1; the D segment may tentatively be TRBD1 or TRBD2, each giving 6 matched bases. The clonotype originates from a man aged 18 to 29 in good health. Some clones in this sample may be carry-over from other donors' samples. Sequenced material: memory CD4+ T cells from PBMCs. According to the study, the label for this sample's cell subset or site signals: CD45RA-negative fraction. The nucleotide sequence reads TGTGCCAGCAGCCCCATCAGTCAGGGGTCTCGGGGGAATGAGCAGTTCTTC. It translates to CASSPISQGSRGNEQFF. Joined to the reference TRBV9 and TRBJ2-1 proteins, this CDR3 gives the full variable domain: DSGVTQTPKHLITATGQRVTLRCSPRSGDLSVYWYQQSLDQGLQFLIQYYNGEERAKGNILERFSAQQFPDLHSELNLSSLELGDSALYFCASSPISQGSRGNEQFFGPGTRLTVL.